These 17 T cell receptor beta chains share one sample of origin, sequenced in a study of shared clonotypes between healthy human individuals. Sequencing was performed with immunoSEQ multiplex PCR; in TCRdb, only in-frame clones are kept and a portion is missing. This repertoire shows about 2 million clones, around 95% found once; its top ten account for 0.1% to 0.15%. The sequenced sample consisted of naive CD4+ T cells sorted from blood. The sample's subset: CD45RA+ positively selected. These receptor sequences come from a young man in good health.

The V call is TRBV6-1, the J call TRBJ1-6, with D possibly being TRBD1 (6 bases). CDR3 length equals 15 residues. V was trimmed by 7 bases and J by 9 bases, leaving 19 bases between them. CDR1 is MNHNS, CDR2 SASEGT, per germline. Written as DNA, the CDR3 is TGTGCCAGCATCGAGGGGGGGCCTGGAGGTTCACCCCTCCACTTT. It is translated as CASIEGGPGGSPLHF.

The chain recombines TRBV6-6 with TRBJ2-1; 7 bases are a match to TRBD2. The CDR3 spans 12 residues. V was clipped by 7 bases and J by 9 bases; unmatched bases: 6. Germline V gives CDR1 MNHNY, CDR2 SVGAGI (reference sequence). Here the CDR3 reads CASTNRGVEQFF. CDR3 coding DNA: TGTGCCAGCACCAATCGGGGGGTTGAGCAGTTCTTC.

Regarding this clone: The same CDR3 arises from other DNA sequences in this sample as well. The rearrangement uses TRBV9 and TRBJ2-1; weak D call: TRBD2 (5 bases). In germline, CDR1 is SGDLS, CDR2 YYNGEE. The CDR3 totals 15 residues. V was shortened by 0 bases and J by 0 bases, with 7 bases between the two germline ends. The CDR3 reads CASSVVGSSYNEQFF. For the CDR3, the DNA is TGTGCCAGCAGCGTAGTAGGGAGCTCCTACAATGAGCAGTTCTTC.

The rearrangement joins TRBV19 to TRBJ2-7, with a tentative D call TRBD1 (6 bases). Germline lookup yields CDR1 LNHDA and CDR2 SQIVND (reference sequence). The germline V and J ends were trimmed by 5 bases and 1 base, with 15 bases remaining between them. The CDR3 has 15 amino acids. CDR3 loop: CASSLSGTLSYEQYF. As DNA, the CDR3 is TGTGCCAGTAGTCTCTCCGGGACACTTTCCTACGAGCAGTACTTC.

The chain recombines TRBV6-6 with TRBJ2-5; D unclear. CDR1 and CDR2 (germline): MNHNY, SVGAGI (reference sequence). The CDR3 covers 12 residues. V was shortened by 8 bases and J by 3 bases, with 10 bases between the two germline ends. This chain's CDR3 is CASGHLEETQYF. The CDR3, as DNA: TGTGCCAGCGGCCATCTGGAAGAGACCCAGTACTTC.

This chain links TRBV29-1 with TRBJ2-2; possibly TRBD1 for D (6 bases). The germline gives CDR1 SQVTM, CDR2 ANQGSEA. V was trimmed by 5 bases and J by 2 bases, leaving 15 bases between them. The CDR3 is 15 amino acids. The CDR3 DNA sequence: TGCAGCGTTCCCACAGGGATCGGAAACACCGGGGAGCTGTTTTTT. As protein: CSVPTGIGNTGELFF.

The rearrangement links TRBV6-6 to TRBJ1-2; D unclear. CDR3 length: 13 residues. Germline V gene lookup returns CDR1 MNHNY and CDR2 SVGAGI (reference sequence). Trimming took 3 bases from V and 8 from J, leaving 13 bases between them. CDR3 protein: CASSYVAGKGYTF. The CDR3 DNA is TGTGCCAGCAGTTATGTGGCGGGGAAGGGCTACACCTTC.

V usage is TRBV18 and J usage is TRBJ2-3, with 8 positions matching TRBD1. Germline CDR1 KGHSH, CDR2 LQKENI. This CDR3 region has 15 residues. The ends lost 3 bases at V and 1 base at J; junction bases unmatched: 3. CDR3 nucleotides: TGTGCCAGCTCACCGACAGGGGTAGGCACAGATACGCAGTATTTT. Encoded protein: CASSPTGVGTDTQYF.

The chain recombines TRBV11-2 with TRBJ2-4; D gene uncertain. The length of the CDR3 is 13 residues. The germline V gene encodes CDR1 SGHAT and CDR2 FQNNGV. V was clipped by 0 bases and J by 8 bases, with 8 bases between them. The CDR3 region is CASSLDRSDIQYF. The CDR3 DNA sequence: TGTGCCAGCAGCTTAGATCGGAGCGACATTCAGTACTTC.

The chain employs TRBV6-1 and TRBJ1-1; no firm D call. The germline V gene encodes CDR1 MNHNS and CDR2 SASEGT. CDR3 size: 11 residues. Deletions cut 2 bases from V and 10 bases from J, with 8 bases between. CDR3 in DNA: TGTGCCAGCAGTGAAAATACCCGAGCTTTCTTT. Protein: CASSENTRAFF.

The chain employs TRBV6-1 and TRBJ1-5; D is undetermined. V was clipped by 7 bases and J by 4 bases, with 11 bases between them. The CDR3 is made up of 13 amino acids. Germline loops: CDR1 MNHNS, CDR2 SASEGT. The CDR3 sequence: CASIRQGNQPQHF. DNA of the CDR3: TGTGCCAGCATTCGGCAAGGGAATCAGCCCCAGCATTTT.

This rearrangement joins TRBV27 to TRBJ2-7; D perhaps matches TRBD1 (5 bases). The germline V gene has CDR1 MNHEY and CDR2 SMNVEV (reference sequence). V was clipped by 1 base and J by 2 bases, with 6 bases between them. The CDR3 runs to 13 residues. This CDR3 is CASSLYRTYEQYF. The CDR3 DNA is TGTGCCAGCAGTTTATACAGGACCTACGAGCAGTACTTC.

The chain has TRBV7-2 and TRBJ1-1; maybe TRBD1 (5 bases). The CDR3 has 16 residues. CDR1 SGHTA and CDR2 FQGNSA come from the germline V gene. Between the trimmed V and J ends, which lost 5 bases and 4 bases, there was a span of 20 bases. The CDR3 DNA reads TGTGCCAGCAGCCCCCGGTCAGGGAAGGAAGCCACTGAAGCTTTCTTT. Encoded protein: CASSPRSGKEATEAFF.

This clone was counted once. Other DNA sequences of this sample code for an identical CDR3. The V gene is TRBV9, the J gene TRBJ2-7; a possible D gene is TRBD2 (6 bases). Germline CDR1 is SGDLS and CDR2 is YYNGEE. Trimming left V 3 bases short and J 7 bases short, with 8 bases between. This CDR3 spans 11 amino acids. The CDR3 loop is CASSGGREQYF. Here the CDR3 DNA reads TGTGCCAGCAGCGGTGGGAGGGAGCAGTACTTC. Using reference TRBV9 and TRBJ2-7 for the parts outside the CDR3, the full variable domain is DSGVTQTPKHLITATGQRVTLRCSPRSGDLSVYWYQQSLDQGLQFLIQYYNGEERAKGNILERFSAQQFPDLHSELNLSSLELGDSALYFCASSGGREQYFGPGTRLTVT.

The rearrangement links TRBV11-2 to TRBJ1-3; the D gene is possibly TRBD1 (5 bases). Germline V CDR1 and CDR2: SGHAT, FQNNGV. V was shortened by 1 base and J by 4 bases, with 11 bases between the two germline ends. This CDR3 spans 15 amino acids. CDR3 DNA sequence: TGTGCCAGCAGCTTAGTCCCAGGGATGGGAAACACCATATATTTT. Encoded protein: CASSLVPGMGNTIYF. The full variable domain, in which reference TRBV11-2 and TRBJ1-3 provide the parts outside the CDR3, is EAGVAQSPRYKIIEKRQSVAFWCNPISGHATLYWYQQILGQGPKLLIQFQNNGVVDDSQLPKDRFSAERLKGVDSTLKIQPAKLEDSAVYLCASSLVPGMGNTIYFGEGSWLTVV.

The rearrangement joins TRBV19 to TRBJ2-7; D unclear. Trimming took off 8 bases at V and 4 bases at J, with 12 bases between the two ends. The CDR3 extends over 12 amino acids. The germline gives CDR1 LNHDA, CDR2 SQIVND (reference sequence). The CDR3 sequence: CASADGLYEQYF. The CDR3 DNA is TGTGCCAGTGCTGACGGATTATACGAGCAGTACTTC. Using reference TRBV19 and TRBJ2-7 for the parts outside the CDR3, the full variable domain is DGGITQSPKYLFRKEGQNVTLSCEQNLNHDAMYWYRQDPGQGLRLIYYSQIVNDFQKGDIAEGYSVSREKKESFPLTVTSAQKNPTAFYLCASADGLYEQYFGPGTRLTVT.

CDR3 DNA: TGTGCCAGCAGTGATTGGTACGAGCAGTACTTC. Residues: CASSDWYEQYF. This rearrangement joins TRBV6-1 to TRBJ2-7; D not resolved. Trimming shortened V by 3 bases and J by 4 bases, and 4 bases separated the two germline ends. CDR1 and CDR2 from the germline V gene are MNHNS and SASEGT. CDR3 length: 11 residues.